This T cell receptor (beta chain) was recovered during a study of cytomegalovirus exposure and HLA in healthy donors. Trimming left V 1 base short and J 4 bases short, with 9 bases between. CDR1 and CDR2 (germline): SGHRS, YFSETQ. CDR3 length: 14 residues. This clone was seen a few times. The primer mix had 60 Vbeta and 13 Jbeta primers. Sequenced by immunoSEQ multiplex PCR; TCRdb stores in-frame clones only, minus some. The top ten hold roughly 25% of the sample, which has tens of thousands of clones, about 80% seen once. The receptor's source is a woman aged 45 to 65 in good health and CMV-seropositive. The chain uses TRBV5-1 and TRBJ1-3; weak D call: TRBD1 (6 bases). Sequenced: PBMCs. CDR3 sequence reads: CASSLFRGGNTIYF. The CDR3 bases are TGCGCCAGCAGCTTGTTCAGGGGCGGAAACACCATATATTTT.